One sample yielded the 29 T cell receptor beta chains listed below, sequenced in a study of technical replicates of blood from several donors. The table came from immunoSEQ multiplex PCR; TCRdb's copy has only in-frame clones and leaves some out. Found here are 75,000 to 95,000 clones, nearly 97% of them singletons; the top ten hold roughly 0.28%. What was sequenced was T cells isolated from PBMCs. These receptors were collected from a human donor in good health.

The J gene is TRBJ1-5, the V gene TRBV27; D possibly corresponds to TRBD1 (6 bases). This CDR3 is 14 amino acids long. Trimming removed 5 bases from V and 6 bases from J, with 14 bases in between. From germline, CDR1 is MNHEY and CDR2 SMNVEV (reference sequence). The CDR3 bases are TGTGCCAGCAGTCAGAACAGGGAAAGTCAGCCCCAGCATTTT. Protein: CASSQNRESQPQHF.

J is TRBJ2-5 and V is TRBV27; 16 bases match TRBD2. Germline V gene lookup returns CDR1 MNHEY and CDR2 SMNVEV (reference sequence). The CDR3 spans 16 residues. V lost 5 bases, J lost 5 bases, and 5 bases stayed unmatched. Written as DNA, the CDR3 is TGTGCCAGCAGTCCCGGGACTAGCGGGGGGGCGGAGACCCAGTACTTC. Amino acid sequence: CASSPGTSGGAETQYF.

The chain recombines TRBV5-1 with TRBJ2-3, with no clear D. Deletions cut 3 bases from V and 0 bases from J, with 20 bases between. Looked up from germline, CDR1 is SGHRS and CDR2 is YFSETQ. The CDR3 is 18 residues long. CDR3 DNA: TGCGCCAGCAGCTCGAGCACCCGAAGAGATTTCAGCACAGATACGCAGTATTTT. Translated: CASSSSTRRDFSTDTQYF.

The V call is TRBV5-1, the J call TRBJ2-3; the D gene is possibly TRBD1 (6 bases). Germline values: CDR1 SGHRS, CDR2 YFSETQ. The CDR3 is 15 amino acids. Deletions cut 4 bases from V and 5 bases from J, with 17 bases between. The CDR3 coding sequence is TGCGCCAGCAGCACGGATCGGCTCAGGGGAGATACGCAGTATTTT. Protein product: CASSTDRLRGDTQYF.

The V and J genes are TRBV5-1 and TRBJ2-7; D is uncertain. Germline CDR1 is SGHRS and CDR2 is YFSETQ. The V end was cut by 5 bases, the J end by 1 base, with 10 bases between. This CDR3 is 13 amino acids long. The CDR3 loop reads CASSDAMSYEQYF. As DNA, the CDR3 is TGCGCCAGCAGTGATGCGATGTCCTACGAGCAGTACTTC.

This chain connects TRBV6-5 to TRBJ2-2; 12 nucleotides match TRBD1. Germline V lookup: CDR1 MNHEY, CDR2 SVGAGI. The V segment lost 8 bases and the J segment 5 bases; nucleotides outside the gene matches: 3. CDR3 length: 14 residues. The CDR3 is CASLGQGATGELFF. DNA of the CDR3: TGTGCCAGCCTGGGACAGGGGGCGACCGGGGAGCTGTTTTTT.

V and J are TRBV7-9 and TRBJ2-3; no clear D. V dropped 8 bases and J dropped 2 bases, with 14 bases sitting between them. The CDR3 totals 14 residues. The germline CDR1 and CDR2 sequences are SEHNR and FQNEAQ (reference sequence). The CDR3 DNA follows: TGTGCCAGCGGTGGCGGTCCCTTCACAGATACGCAGTATTTT. This encodes CASGGGPFTDTQYF.

The V and J genes are TRBV13 and TRBJ1-5; TRBD1 might be the D (5 bases). CDR1 is PRHDT and CDR2 is FYEKMQ in the germline V gene (reference sequence). The CDR3 consists of 17 residues. Trimming removed 1 base from V and 10 bases from J, with 23 bases in between. This CDR3 is CASSLAQDGGETQPQHF. CDR3 sequence (DNA): TGTGCCAGCAGCTTAGCCCAGGACGGGGGAGAAACCCAACCCCAGCATTTT.

The chain couples TRBV29-1 to TRBJ1-1, with TRBD1 matching over 7 bases. The CDR3 has 13 residues. The V gene's germline CDR1 is SQVTM and CDR2 ANQGSEA. With V trimmed by 6 bases and J by 2 bases, 6 bases remained unmatched. CDR3 region: CSVRDRVNTEAFF. Written as DNA, the CDR3 is TGCAGCGTCCGTGACAGGGTAAACACTGAAGCTTTCTTT.

V gene TRBV5-1 combines with J gene TRBJ2-7; no definite D call. Germline-derived CDR1 and CDR2 are SGHRS and YFSETQ. Between the trimmed V and J ends, which lost 3 bases and 3 bases, there was a span of 16 bases. The length of the CDR3 is 15 residues. The CDR3 DNA sequence: TGCGCCAGCAGCTCCTCTTTCGCACTGAGCTACGAGCAGTACTTC. Amino acid sequence: CASSSSFALSYEQYF. Filled out from reference TRBV5-1 and TRBJ2-7, the complete variable domain reads KAGVTQTPRYLIKTRGQQVTLSCSPISGHRSVSWYQQTPGQGLQFLFEYFSETQRNKGNFPGRFSGRQFSNSRSEMNVSTLELGDSALYLCASSSSFALSYEQYFGPGTRLTVT.

This clone has a single count. The chain combines TRBV15 with TRBJ1-5, with 10 bases matching TRBD1. The junction had 8 bases not matched to a gene; V was cut back by 0 bases and J by 9 bases. The germline V gene encodes CDR1 LNHNV and CDR2 YYDKDF (reference sequence). The CDR3 has 16 amino acids. The CDR3 sequence is CATSRDGTGVVRPQHF. The CDR3 DNA is TGTGCCACCAGCAGAGATGGGACAGGGGTTGTTAGGCCCCAGCATTTT.

This chain joins TRBV9 and TRBJ2-7, with TRBD1 identical over 8 bases. Germline V gives CDR1 SGDLS, CDR2 YYNGEE. CDR3 length: 13 amino acids. Trimming cost V 4 bases and J 6 bases; bases outside gene matches: 6. The CDR3 nucleotides are TGTGCCAGCAGCCCAAAGACAGGGGTCGAGCAGTACTTC. This sequence encodes CASSPKTGVEQYF.

V and J are TRBV5-6 and TRBJ2-7; 8 bases are a match to TRBD1. The germline V gene encodes CDR1 SGHDT and CDR2 YYEEEE. The CDR3 loop spans 14 amino acids. V lost 1 base to trimming and J lost 3 bases; unmatched junction nucleotides: 3. In DNA form, the CDR3 reads TGTGCCAGCAGCTTGCTGACAGGGGTCTACGAGCAGTACTTC. Translating gives CASSLLTGVYEQYF. Drawing the rest from reference TRBV5-6 and TRBJ2-7, the complete variable domain is DAGVTQSPTHLIKTRGQQVTLRCSPKSGHDTVSWYQQALGQGPQFIFQYYEEEERQRGNFPDRFSGHQFPNYSSELNVNALLLGDSALYLCASSLLTGVYEQYFGPGTRLTVT.

The rearrangement uses TRBV19 and TRBJ2-1; TRBD1 might be the D (6 bases). V was cut by 9 bases and J by 7 bases, with 16 bases left in between. Germline-derived CDR1 and CDR2 are LNHDA and SQIVND (reference sequence). The CDR3 runs 13 residues. The CDR3 here is CASIGQSVNEQFF. The CDR3 nucleotides read TGTGCCAGCATTGGACAGAGCGTGAATGAGCAGTTCTTC.

The chain employs TRBV28 and TRBJ1-1; tentatively, D is TRBD1 (6 bases). The CDR3 covers 13 residues. Germline assignment: CDR1 MDHEN and CDR2 SYDVKM. V lost 4 bases to trimming and J lost 7 bases, with 13 bases between them. The CDR3 loop is CASSSQGRGEAFF. In nucleotides, the CDR3 is TGTGCCAGCAGTTCTCAGGGGAGGGGTGAAGCTTTCTTT.

The chain has TRBV15 and TRBJ2-7; the D is unclear. The CDR3 sequence is 17 residues long. Trimming pared 2 bases from V and 1 base from J, leaving 18 bases between. Per the germline V gene, CDR1 is LNHNV and CDR2 is YYDKDF (reference sequence). The CDR3 coding sequence is TGTGCCACCAGCAGAATTTTCACTGCAGGCAGTTCCTACGAGCAGTACTTC. It encodes CATSRIFTAGSSYEQYF.

V and J are TRBV5-6 and TRBJ2-7; 12 nucleotides match TRBD2. The CDR3 sequence is 15 residues long. V lost 4 bases, J lost 5 bases, and 7 bases stayed unmatched. CDR1 is SGHDT, CDR2 YYEEEE, per germline. CDR3 region: CASSLAGGPMNEQYF. The CDR3 DNA follows: TGTGCCAGCAGCCTAGCGGGGGGGCCGATGAACGAGCAGTACTTC.

Only a few counts were recorded for this clone. The chain combines TRBV5-1 with TRBJ1-1, with D possibly matching TRBD1 (5 bases). Between the trimmed V and J ends, which lost 1 base and 1 base, there was a span of 11 bases. Germline V lookup: CDR1 SGHRS, CDR2 YFSETQ. The CDR3 is 15 residues long. In DNA, the CDR3 is TGCGCCAGCAGCTTGCGGAATGGGGCGAACACTGAAGCTTTCTTT. It specifies CASSLRNGANTEAFF.

V gene TRBV5-6 combines with J gene TRBJ1-4; TRBD1 matches at 7 bases. CDR3 length: 15 residues. V lost 3 bases, J lost 7 bases, and 9 bases stayed unmatched. CDR1 is SGHDT, CDR2 YYEEEE, per germline. CDR3 sequence: CASSSQQGTSEKLFF. CDR3 coding DNA: TGTGCCAGCAGCTCCCAACAGGGGACGAGTGAAAAACTGTTTTTT.

V is TRBV5-1 and J is TRBJ2-6; 8 nucleotides agree with TRBD1. Germline CDR1 SGHRS, CDR2 YFSETQ. With V trimmed by 2 bases and J by 0 bases, 4 bases remained unmatched. The CDR3 is 17 amino acids. CDR3 protein: CASSFSGQGSGANVLTF. The CDR3 nucleotides read TGCGCCAGCAGCTTCTCCGGACAGGGCTCTGGGGCCAACGTCCTGACTTTC.

This chain joins TRBV11-3 and TRBJ2-7; 7 bases are a match to TRBD1. Germline V CDR1 and CDR2: SGHNT, YENEEA. The CDR3 consists of 16 residues. The trim removed 3 bases at V and 3 bases at J, leaving 11 bases unmatched. The CDR3 bases are TGTGCCAGCAGCTTTCGACAGGGCCTACGGAACTACGAGCAGTACTTC. This sequence encodes CASSFRQGLRNYEQYF.

This chain joins TRBV28 and TRBJ2-4; 8 bases are a match to TRBD1. Trimming at V came to 6 bases and at J to 3 bases, leaving 10 bases not matched to a gene. The CDR3 covers 16 residues. Germline V CDR1 and CDR2: MDHEN, SYDVKM. CDR3 protein: CASSPQGARGKNIQYF. The CDR3, as DNA: TGTGCCAGCAGCCCCCAGGGGGCTAGGGGCAAAAACATTCAGTACTTC.

V is TRBV5-1 and J is TRBJ2-3; 9 nucleotides match TRBD2. Trimming cost V 1 base and J 2 bases; bases outside gene matches: 2. The length of the CDR3 is 15 residues. Germline loops: CDR1 SGHRS, CDR2 YFSETQ. In nucleotides, the CDR3 is TGCGCCAGCAGCTTGACTAGCGGGTACACAGATACGCAGTATTTT. The encoded protein is CASSLTSGYTDTQYF.

The V call is TRBV6-1, the J call TRBJ1-1; 9 nucleotides align to TRBD1. Germline V CDR1 and CDR2: MNHNS, SASEGT. The trim removed 3 bases at V and 1 base at J, leaving 3 bases unmatched. The CDR3 consists of 15 residues. CDR3 region: CASSEGDRANTEAFF. The CDR3 region has the DNA TGTGCCAGCAGTGAGGGGGACAGGGCGAACACTGAAGCTTTCTTT.

This chain connects TRBV7-9 to TRBJ1-5; possible D gene TRBD1, 5 bases. V was clipped by 1 base and J by 9 bases, with 7 bases between them. Per the germline V gene, CDR1 is SEHNR and CDR2 is FQNEAQ (reference sequence). The CDR3 totals 12 residues. The CDR3 coding sequence is TGTGCCAGCAGCTTAGGGGGGGGGCCCCAGCATTTT. Its protein is CASSLGGGPQHF.

DNA of the CDR3: TGTGCCAGCAGCCCTGGCGGGTATCGGGCAGGGGGGAGCTCCTACGAGCAGTACTTC. Encoded protein: CASSPGGYRAGGSSYEQYF. The V gene is TRBV5-5, the J gene TRBJ2-7; weak D call: TRBD1 (7 bases). Deletions cut 4 bases from V and 0 bases from J, with 26 bases between. The germline V gene encodes CDR1 SGHKS and CDR2 YYEKEE (reference sequence). This CDR3 spans 19 amino acids.

The rearrangement links TRBV28 to TRBJ2-7; D ambiguous. The CDR3 covers 13 residues. The germline V gene encodes CDR1 MDHEN and CDR2 SYDVKM. Deletions cut 6 bases from V and 6 bases from J, with 15 bases between. The CDR3 DNA sequence: TGTGCCAGCAGGTCCCCGGGTAGATCCGAGCAGTACTTC. The encoded protein is CASRSPGRSEQYF.

The DNA for the CDR3 is TGTGCCAGCAGTGACTTTGGGGGGTTAGCCAAAAACATTCAGTACTTC. It is translated as CASSDFGGLAKNIQYF. The V gene is TRBV2, the J gene TRBJ2-4, with a weak D call TRBD2 (6 bases). V lost 3 bases and J lost 0, with 12 bases in between. The CDR3 loop spans 16 amino acids. CDR1 SNHLY and CDR2 FYNNEI come from the germline V gene.

The chain links TRBV9 to TRBJ2-1; TRBD2 aligns across 12 bases. This CDR3 region has 16 residues. V was pared by 4 bases and J by 7 bases, with 9 bases of the junction left unmatched. From germline, CDR1 is SGDLS and CDR2 YYNGEE. The DNA for the CDR3 is TGTGCCAGCAGCCTCCGACTAGCGGGGGCTTCGAATGAGCAGTTCTTC. Residues: CASSLRLAGASNEQFF.